This T cell receptor (beta chain) was recovered during a study of blood T cells in healthy people across ages. For the study at large: Template switching retrieved approximately one barcoded beta molecule for each two T cells. General study findings and limits: The study lacked donor CMV status, which possibly confounded expanded clonotype changes.

Using a J-beta primer mix together with a sample-barcoded 5' primer, a second PCR was run for roughly 6 to 11 cycles. Each CDR3 protein is one row after TCRdb ran MiXCR on the 5' RACE reads. The table includes roughly 680,000 distinct CDR3 sequences, around 48% detected once. In its sample, this clonotype was seen a few times. The target antigen is unknown. The CDR3 loop spans 13 amino acids. V shed 7 bases and J shed 8 bases, with 19 bases lying between them. The germline V gene has CDR1 SQVTM and CDR2 ANQGSEA. The donors, aged roughly 6 to 95, were healthy Caucasians from Russia. Sequencing input: blood. This receptor was identified in a woman aged 55-70 years in good health. V and J are TRBV29-1 and TRBJ2-3; D may be TRBD2 (6 bases). The CDR3, as DNA: TGCAGCGCCGAAGGGCGGGATAACCCTACGCAGTATTTT. This codes for CSAEGRDNPTQYF.